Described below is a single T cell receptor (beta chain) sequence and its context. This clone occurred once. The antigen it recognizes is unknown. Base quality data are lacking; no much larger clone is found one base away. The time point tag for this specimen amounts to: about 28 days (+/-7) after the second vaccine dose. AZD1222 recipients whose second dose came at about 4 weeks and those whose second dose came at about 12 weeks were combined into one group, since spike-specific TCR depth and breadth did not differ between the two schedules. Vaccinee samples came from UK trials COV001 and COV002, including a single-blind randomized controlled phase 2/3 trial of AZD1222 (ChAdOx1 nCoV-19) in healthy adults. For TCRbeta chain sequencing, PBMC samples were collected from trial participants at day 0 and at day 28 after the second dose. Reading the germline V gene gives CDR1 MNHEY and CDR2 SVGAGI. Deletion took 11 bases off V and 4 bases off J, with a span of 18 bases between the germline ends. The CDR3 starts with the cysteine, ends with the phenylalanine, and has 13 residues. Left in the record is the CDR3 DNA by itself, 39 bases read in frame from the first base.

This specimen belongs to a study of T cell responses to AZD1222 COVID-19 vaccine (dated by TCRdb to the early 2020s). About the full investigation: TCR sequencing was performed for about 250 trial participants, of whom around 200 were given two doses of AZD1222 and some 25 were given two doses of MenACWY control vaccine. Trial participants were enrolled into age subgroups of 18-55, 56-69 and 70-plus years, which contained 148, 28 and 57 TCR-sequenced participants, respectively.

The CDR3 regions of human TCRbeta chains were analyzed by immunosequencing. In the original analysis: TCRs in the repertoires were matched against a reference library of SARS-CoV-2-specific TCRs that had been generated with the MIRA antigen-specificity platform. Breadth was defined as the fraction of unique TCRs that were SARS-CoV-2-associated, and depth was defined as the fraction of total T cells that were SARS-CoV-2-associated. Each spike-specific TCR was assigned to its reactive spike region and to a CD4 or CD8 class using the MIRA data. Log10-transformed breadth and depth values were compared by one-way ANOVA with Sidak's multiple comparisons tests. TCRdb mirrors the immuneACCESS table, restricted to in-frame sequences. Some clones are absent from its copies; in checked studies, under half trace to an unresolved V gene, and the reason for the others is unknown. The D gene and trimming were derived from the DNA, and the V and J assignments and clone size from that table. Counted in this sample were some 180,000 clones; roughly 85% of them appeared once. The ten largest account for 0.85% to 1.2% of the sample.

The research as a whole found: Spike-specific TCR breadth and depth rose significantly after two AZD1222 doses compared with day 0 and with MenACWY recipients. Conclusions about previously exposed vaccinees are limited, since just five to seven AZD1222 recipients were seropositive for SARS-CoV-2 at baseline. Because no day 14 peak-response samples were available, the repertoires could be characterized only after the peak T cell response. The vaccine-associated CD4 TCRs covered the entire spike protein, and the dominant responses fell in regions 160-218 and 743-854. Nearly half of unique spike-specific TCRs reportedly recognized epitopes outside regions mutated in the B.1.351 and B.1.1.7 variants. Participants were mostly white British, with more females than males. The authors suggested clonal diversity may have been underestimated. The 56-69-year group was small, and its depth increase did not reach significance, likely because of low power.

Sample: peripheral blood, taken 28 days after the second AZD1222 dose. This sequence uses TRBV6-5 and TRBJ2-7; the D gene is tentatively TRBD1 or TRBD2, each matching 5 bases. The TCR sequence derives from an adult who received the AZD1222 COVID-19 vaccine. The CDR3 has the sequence CAGWDPLSYEQYF. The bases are TGTGCCGGCTGGGACCCCCTATCTTACGAGCAGTACTTC.